What follows are 26 T cell receptor beta chains derived from one specimen sequenced in a study of shared clonotypes between healthy human individuals. CD8 cells classed as naive were CD45RO-negative and positively selected for CCR7, excluding terminally differentiated effector memory CD45RA+ cells. Data came from immunoSEQ multiplex PCR; TCRdb stores just in-frame clones and leaves some out. The sample has millions of clones; 85% to 95% are singletons. Source material: naive CD8+ T cells from PBMCs. These receptors all stem from a man aged 18 to 35 in good health. Some clones in this sample may be carry-over from other donors' samples.

The J gene is TRBJ1-4, the V gene TRBV9; TRBD1 is a possible D gene (6 bases). Trimming pared 4 bases from V and 4 bases from J, leaving 20 bases between. There are 17 residues in the CDR3. Germline loops: CDR1 SGDLS, CDR2 YYNGEE. CDR3 in amino acids: CASSHSGGGIVNEKLFF. The CDR3 coding sequence is TGTGCCAGCAGCCACAGTGGAGGGGGGATCGTTAATGAAAAACTGTTTTTT.

The rearrangement uses TRBV5-8 and TRBJ2-7; perhaps TRBD1 as D (5 bases). The CDR3 contains 15 residues. Germline assignment: CDR1 SGHTS and CDR2 YDEGEE. Trimming took off 3 bases at V and 2 bases at J, with 15 bases between the two ends. The CDR3, as DNA: TGTGCCAGCAGCTGGGGCCAGGGAAACCCCTACGAGCAGTACTTC. This sequence encodes CASSWGQGNPYEQYF.

In this sample, this clone turned up once. The rearrangement links TRBV7-8 to TRBJ1-2; TRBD1 agrees at 8 bases. The CDR3 length is 15 residues. J was trimmed by 0 bases and V by 6 bases; bases with no gene match: 6. In germline, CDR1 is SGHVS, CDR2 FQNEAQ. DNA for the CDR3: TGTGCCAGCAGTCCCCCGACAGGGGCTAACTATGGCTACACCTTC. Residues: CASSPPTGANYGYTF.

This clone was observed a single time. The V and J genes are TRBV10-2 and TRBJ2-7; TRBD2 matches 8 bases. This CDR3 spans 16 amino acids. Germline loops: CDR1 WSHSY, CDR2 SAAADI. V was pared by 6 bases and J by 4 bases, with 14 bases of the junction left unmatched. The CDR3 nucleotides read TGCGCCAGCAGAGTATTCCGGGAGGGTAATCTATACGAGCAGTACTTC. This translates into CASRVFREGNLYEQYF.

J is TRBJ2-5 and V is TRBV28; the match to TRBD1 covers 8 bases. This CDR3 has 14 residues. CDR1 and CDR2 (germline): MDHEN, SYDVKM. V was pared by 3 bases and J by 2 bases, with 2 bases of the junction left unmatched. The CDR3 here is CASSFRTGQETQYF. Here the CDR3 DNA reads TGTGCCAGCAGTTTCCGGACAGGGCAAGAGACCCAGTACTTC.

The rearrangement links TRBV12-2 to TRBJ1-5; the table's D call of TRBD1 was not tested on the DNA. TRBV12-2 is classified as a pseudogene. The CDR3 covers 15 residues. CDR3 nucleotides: TGTGCAAGTCGTAAGGGCCAGGGGAGCAATCAGCCCCAGCATTTT. This gives the protein CASRKGQGSNQPQHF.

This chain connects TRBV5-6 to TRBJ1-1; tentative D call: TRBD1 (5 bases). The germline V gene encodes CDR1 SGHDT and CDR2 YYEEEE. V was shortened by 3 bases and J by 0 bases, with 9 bases between the two germline ends. The CDR3 has 14 amino acids. CDR3 residues: CASSSGPLNTEAFF. CDR3 sequence (DNA): TGTGCCAGCAGCTCGGGACCGTTGAACACTGAAGCTTTCTTT.

A remark on this clone: In the same sample, other DNA sequences code for this CDR3. V usage is TRBV27 and J usage is TRBJ2-2, with D possibly matching TRBD2 (6 bases). CDR3 length: 14 amino acids. V gave up 2 bases and J gave up 6 bases, with 10 bases separating them. Germline CDR1 reads MNHEY; CDR2 reads SMNVEV (reference sequence). CDR3 residues: CASSLLGRSGELFF. The DNA for the CDR3 is TGTGCCAGCAGTTTACTGGGGAGGTCCGGGGAGCTGTTTTTT.

The V call is TRBV14, the J call TRBJ1-2, with D possibly matching TRBD1 (6 bases). Germline loops: CDR1 SGHDN, CDR2 FVKESK. The V gene lost 4 bases and the J gene lost 6 bases, with 15 bases spanning the gap. This CDR3 is 14 amino acids long. CDR3 in amino acids: CASSPRGGYDGYTF. In nucleotides, the CDR3 is TGTGCCAGCAGCCCTCGAGGGGGGTACGATGGCTACACCTTC. Supplemented by reference TRBV14 and TRBJ1-2, the full variable domain reads EAGVTQFPSHSVIEKGQTVTLRCDPISGHDNLYWYRRVMGKEIKFLLHFVKESKQDESGMPNNRFLAERTGGTYSTLKVQPAELEDSGVYFCASSPRGGYDGYTFGSGTRLTVV.

The genes are TRBV7-9 and TRBJ1-2, with 7 bases identical to TRBD1. The CDR3 runs 16 residues. The V and J ends lost 2 bases and 8 bases, in that order; junction bases with no gene match: 14. The germline CDR1 and CDR2 sequences are SEHNR and FQNEAQ (reference sequence). The CDR3 reads CASSLRTDRATWGYTF. DNA for the CDR3: TGTGCCAGCAGCTTAAGGACCGACAGGGCTACTTGGGGCTACACCTTC.

The chain links TRBV18 to TRBJ2-7; TRBD1 aligns across 10 bases. This CDR3 has 12 amino acids. J was trimmed by 5 bases and V by 8 bases; bases with no gene match: 3. The germline V gene has CDR1 KGHSH and CDR2 LQKENI. CDR3 in DNA: TGTGCCAGCCGGGACAGGGGCAACGAGCAGTACTTC. The encoded protein is CASRDRGNEQYF.

This chain uses TRBV19 with TRBJ1-2, with D uncertain. This CDR3 contains 13 residues. CDR1 is LNHDA and CDR2 is SQIVND in the germline V gene (reference sequence). V was cut by 7 bases and J by 3 bases, with 12 bases left in between. The CDR3 reads CASNSPWHYGYTF. Here the CDR3 DNA reads TGTGCCAGTAACTCACCGTGGCACTATGGCTACACCTTC.

This chain joins TRBV25-1 and TRBJ1-3, with D perhaps matching TRBD1 (5 bases). Germline CDR1 reads MGHDK; CDR2 reads SYGVNS. Trimming left V 3 bases short and J 1 base short, with 10 bases between. The CDR3 sequence is 15 residues long. DNA of the CDR3: TGTGCCAGCAGTGAGGGACGAGTTTCTGGAAACACCATATATTTT. Translated, it gives CASSEGRVSGNTIYF.

The CDR3 spells CASSAAGVKAYEQYF. The CDR3 coding sequence is TGTGCCAGCAGCGCCGCCGGGGTGAAAGCCTACGAGCAGTACTTC. V is TRBV7-9 and J is TRBJ2-7, with D possibly TRBD2 on 5 matching bases. The CDR3 loop spans 15 amino acids. The V gene's germline CDR1 is SEHNR and CDR2 FQNEAQ (reference sequence). Trimming stripped 5 bases from V and 2 bases from J, with 16 bases between.

The V gene is TRBV27, the J gene TRBJ2-1; 11 nucleotides agree with TRBD1. V lost 7 bases and J lost 3; bases outside the gene matches: 5. This CDR3 contains 15 residues. In germline, CDR1 is MNHEY, CDR2 SMNVEV (reference sequence). Here the CDR3 reads CASTPGTGGYNEQFF. Written as DNA, the CDR3 is TGTGCCAGCACACCCGGGACAGGGGGCTACAATGAGCAGTTCTTC.

The chain carries TRBV2 and TRBJ1-1; D is possibly TRBD1 (5 bases). Trimming stripped 4 bases from V and 0 bases from J, with 15 bases between. This CDR3 spans 16 amino acids. CDR1 and CDR2 (germline): SNHLY, FYNNEI. The CDR3 DNA sequence: TGTGCCAGCAGTGTGTCAGGGATCAGTTTGAACACTGAAGCTTTCTTT. Amino acid sequence: CASSVSGISLNTEAFF.

The chain is built from TRBV7-9 and TRBJ2-2; 7 bases match TRBD2. The CDR3 runs 15 residues. Germline-derived CDR1 and CDR2 are SEHNR and FQNEAQ (reference sequence). The ends lost 6 bases at V and 0 bases at J; junction bases unmatched: 4. CDR3 sequence (DNA): TGTGCCAGCAGGATAAGCGGGACGAACACCGGGGAGCTGTTTTTT. Protein: CASRISGTNTGELFF.

The V call is TRBV9, the J call TRBJ1-2; 9 positions match TRBD1. Germline loops: CDR1 SGDLS, CDR2 YYNGEE. The CDR3 sequence is 15 residues long. The V and J ends lost 3 bases and 4 bases, in that order; junction bases with no gene match: 7. Here the CDR3 reads CASSGTGEGSYGYTF. As DNA, the CDR3 is TGTGCCAGCAGCGGGACAGGGGAAGGGAGCTATGGCTACACCTTC.

This chain uses TRBV25-1 with TRBJ1-5; no definite D call. The CDR3 runs 14 residues. Trimming removed 3 bases from V and 0 bases from J, with 6 bases in between. Germline CDR1 and CDR2: MGHDK and SYGVNS. The CDR3 reads CASSDSASNQPQHF. Here the CDR3 DNA reads TGTGCCAGCAGTGATTCGGCTAGCAATCAGCCCCAGCATTTT.

This chain uses TRBV19 with TRBJ2-1; 11 nucleotides align to TRBD2. The CDR3 sequence is 15 residues long. Germline CDR1 LNHDA, CDR2 SQIVND (reference sequence). After removal of 4 bases from V and 4 bases from J, the junction contained 3 bases not matched to a gene. CDR3 in amino acids: CASSKGLAEYNEQFF. CDR3 nucleotides: TGTGCCAGTAGTAAGGGACTAGCGGAATACAATGAGCAGTTCTTC.

The J gene is TRBJ2-7, the V gene TRBV10-3; TRBD2 agrees at 7 bases. Trimming cost V 0 bases and J 5 bases; bases outside gene matches: 7. Germline V gene lookup returns CDR1 ENHRY and CDR2 SYGVKD. This CDR3 has 15 amino acids. CDR3 sequence: CAISESGREGHEQYF. In DNA, the CDR3 is TGTGCCATCAGTGAGTCGGGCAGGGAGGGCCACGAGCAGTACTTC.

Comments on this clone: Other DNA sequences in the same sample also yield this CDR3. J is TRBJ2-7 and V is TRBV11-2; D gene ambiguous. The CDR3 sequence is 12 residues long. Germline lookup yields CDR1 SGHAT and CDR2 FQNNGV. Trimming stripped 1 base from V and 6 bases from J, with 7 bases between. The CDR3 sequence is CASSLGPGEQYF. CDR3 bases: TGTGCCAGCAGCTTAGGTCCGGGCGAGCAGTACTTC.

The chain recombines TRBV10-3 with TRBJ2-7; TRBD1 matches 9 bases. Germline CDR1 is ENHRY and CDR2 is SYGVKD. Trimming cost V 11 bases and J 6 bases; bases outside gene matches: 8. The CDR3 sequence is 12 residues long. The CDR3 nucleotides are TGTGCCGCCGGGGACAGGGTTGGCGAGCAGTACTTC. This gives the protein CAAGDRVGEQYF.

The chain employs TRBV5-4 and TRBJ1-2; D unresolved. Germline CDR1 is SGHNT and CDR2 is YYREEE (reference sequence). V was shortened by 1 base and J by 2 bases, with 9 bases between the two germline ends. This CDR3 has 14 residues. CDR3 residues: CASSLIRENYGYTF. CDR3 coding DNA: TGTGCCAGCAGCTTGATCCGGGAAAACTATGGCTACACCTTC. The complete variable domain, with remaining parts taken from reference TRBV5-4 and TRBJ1-2, reads ETGVTQSPTHLIKTRGQQVTLRCSSQSGHNTVSWYQQALGQGPQFIFQYYREEENGRGNFPPRFSGLQFPNYSSELNVNALELDDSALYLCASSLIRENYGYTFGSGTRLTVV.

J is TRBJ2-7 and V is TRBV28; D gene unclear. CDR3 length: 12 residues. V was shortened by 7 bases and J by 5 bases, with 12 bases between the two germline ends. Germline V CDR1 and CDR2: MDHEN, SYDVKM. CDR3 residues: CASTAFSHEQYF. CDR3 in DNA: TGTGCCAGCACCGCTTTTTCTCACGAGCAGTACTTC.

The CDR3 is CASSENSMNTEAFF. The CDR3 DNA reads TGTGCCAGCAGCGAAAACAGCATGAACACTGAAGCTTTCTTT. This chain joins TRBV28 and TRBJ1-1; no definite D call. Per the germline V gene, CDR1 is MDHEN and CDR2 is SYDVKM. The CDR3 sequence is 14 residues long. The ends were cut back, 6 bases at V and 0 bases at J, with 11 bases in the middle.